A single T cell receptor beta chain is shown here with its context. Its specificity is unknown. Both subsets, CD45RA+ naive and CD45RA-negative memory, were split from the CD4+ cells. Methods used by the authors: ImmunoSEQ supplied junction-only sequences lacking quality scores, so filtering was different. The repertoire was sequenced with immunoSEQ multiplex PCR; TCRdb's copy has only in-frame clones and lacks some. V, J and clone size are those of that table, while D and trimming were read from the DNA. The sample lists around 2.3 million clones, around 95% occurring once. The sample comes from a study of shared clonotypes between healthy human individuals. Germline CDR1 and CDR2: SGHNT and YYREEE (reference sequence). V trimming: 3 bases; J trimming: 3 bases; junction bases outside the gene matches: 6. The CDR3 covers 16 residues. Study findings and constraints: Several donors showed sharing of approximately 5% of naive CD4 clonotypes.

The gene calls are TRBV5-4 and TRBJ2-3; 11 bases agree with TRBD1. Sequencing was carried out using naive CD4+ T cells sorted from blood. Subset described: CD45RA+ positively selected. The origin of this receptor is a man aged 18 to 35 in good health. The CDR3 DNA sequence: TGTGCCAGCAGCTGGAATGGACAGGGGGCAACAGATACGCAGTATTTT. Amino acids: CASSWNGQGATDTQYF.